This TCR beta chain was sequenced in a study of blood T cells in healthy people across ages. Losses at the gene ends were 0 bases for V and 6 bases for J; bases not matched to a gene: 11. Germline-derived CDR1 and CDR2 are MNHEY and SVGAGI. The CDR3 loop spans 18 amino acids. With a J-beta primer mix and a sample-barcoded 5' primer, a second PCR ran roughly 6 to 11 cycles. TCRdb called the 5' RACE reads again in MiXCR, with one record for every CDR3 protein. The sample holds 1.8 million or so distinct CDR3 sequences, 30% to 40% seen once. Study-level points and caveats: Naive CD4+ cells and diversity were both higher in long-lived donors than in aged donors. Changes in expanded clonotypes were possibly confounded, as the CMV status of donors was unknown.

Each sample gave at least 6.5 million isolated PBMCs. On this clonotype: The antigen is unknown.

This TCR derives from a human donor in good health. The chain uses TRBV6-5 and TRBJ2-3, with 11 bases identical to TRBD2. The sequenced sample consisted of blood. The CDR3 region is CASSYSRAASGGFDTQYF. In DNA, the CDR3 is TGTGCCAGCAGTTACTCTCGTGCGGCTAGCGGGGGGTTTGATACGCAGTATTTT.